The TCR beta chain described here comes from a study of blood T cell repertoires in COVID-19. Background on the study: Some COVID-19 samples were acute and others convalescent; all came from the United States, Italy and Spain. Sample material is recorded as cDNA or gDNA derived from T cells, B-cell-depleted T cells, or PBMCs.

The CDR3 length is 14 residues. In germline, CDR1 is ENHRY, CDR2 SYGVKD. The V gene lost 4 bases and the J gene lost 5 bases, with 12 bases spanning the gap. The sample holds a few counts of this clone. Authors' analysis steps: Estimation of nucleated cell counts relied on the amplification of reference gene primers. TCRdb keeps only in-frame clones here, not all; method: immunoSEQ multiplex PCR. The DNA gave D and trimming, while V, J and clone size come from that table. The table shows hundreds of thousands of clones, with roughly 90% occurring only once. The sample taken for sequencing was peripheral blood. This TCR derives from a woman in her forties or fifties with acute or convalescent COVID-19. This rearrangement joins TRBV10-3 to TRBJ1-5; D perhaps matches TRBD1 (6 bases). CDR3 sequence: CAISGKGGDQPQHF. CDR3 in DNA: TGTGCCATCAGTGGAAAGGGGGGGGATCAGCCCCAGCATTTT.